The sequence of this TCR beta chain was determined in a study of blood T cell repertoires in COVID-19. The wider study: Samples came from the United States, Italy and Spain, spanning acute and convalescent COVID-19. T cells, B-cell-depleted T cells, or PBMCs provided the cDNA or gDNA that served as material.

Method: immunoSEQ multiplex PCR; TCRdb's copy keeps in-frame clones and lacks some. The table has 150,000 to 180,000 clones, approximately 80% seen once. In germline, CDR1 is KGHSH, CDR2 LQKENI. The CDR3 extends over 15 amino acids. Deletions cut 0 bases from V and 1 base from J, with 9 bases between. This clone occurred a few times. The source is a woman between 55 and 75 years old with COVID-19, enrolled during active disease. The chain joins TRBV18 to TRBJ1-2; weak D call: TRBD1 (6 bases). Material: peripheral blood. The DNA for the CDR3 is TGTGCCAGCTCACCACCGACAGGAGTTAACTATGGCTACACCTTC. Translated, it gives CASSPPTGVNYGYTF. The whole variable domain, filled in from reference TRBV18 and TRBJ1-2, reads NAGVMQNPRHLVRRRGQEARLRCSPMKGHSHVYWYRQLPEEGLKFMVYLQKENIIDESGMPKERFSAEFPKEGPSILRIQQVVRGDSAAYFCASSPPTGVNYGYTFGSGTRLTVV.